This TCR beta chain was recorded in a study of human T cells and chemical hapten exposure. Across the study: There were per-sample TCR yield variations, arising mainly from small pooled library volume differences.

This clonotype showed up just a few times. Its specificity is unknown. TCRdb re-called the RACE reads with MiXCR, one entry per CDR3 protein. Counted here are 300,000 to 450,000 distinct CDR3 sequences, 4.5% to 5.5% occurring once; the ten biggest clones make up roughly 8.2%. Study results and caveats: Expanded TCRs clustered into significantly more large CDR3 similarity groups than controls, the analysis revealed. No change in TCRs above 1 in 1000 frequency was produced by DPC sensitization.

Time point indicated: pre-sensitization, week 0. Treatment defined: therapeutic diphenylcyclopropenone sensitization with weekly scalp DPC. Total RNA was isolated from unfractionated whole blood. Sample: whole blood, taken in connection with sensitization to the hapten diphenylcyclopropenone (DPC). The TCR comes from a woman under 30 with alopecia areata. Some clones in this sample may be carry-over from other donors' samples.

The CDR3 reads CSATTGETQYF. The CDR3, as DNA: TGCAGCGCTACTACCGGAGAGACCCAGTACTTC. The chain combines TRBV29-1 with TRBJ2-5, with D unclear. Looked up from germline, CDR1 is SQVTM and CDR2 is ANQGSEA. The CDR3 totals 11 residues. Between the trimmed V and J ends, which lost 7 bases and 4 bases, there was a span of 10 bases.